One and the same sample provided the 31 T cell receptor beta chains below, sequenced in a study of blood T cell repertoires in COVID-19. TCRdb keeps only in-frame clones here, not all; method: immunoSEQ multiplex PCR. The profile shows approximately 220,000 clones, roughly 90% of them singletons. Sequencing used PBMCs or T cells enriched from blood (not recorded which). The receptor source for this set is a woman aged 25-40 years who had recovered from COVID-19.

The chain's CDR3 is CASSSGGGNTEAFF. CDR3 in DNA: TGCGCCAGCAGTTCAGGGGGAGGAAACACTGAAGCTTTCTTT. The chain recombines TRBV5-1 with TRBJ1-1, with 7 bases that match TRBD1. Germline V gene sequence: CDR1 SGHRS, CDR2 YFSETQ. This CDR3 contains 14 residues. V lost 5 bases, J lost 2 bases, and 6 bases stayed unmatched.

The chain couples TRBV27 to TRBJ2-5; D is perhaps TRBD2 (5 bases). The germline gives CDR1 MNHEY, CDR2 SMNVEV (reference sequence). The CDR3 spans 14 residues. V was trimmed by 6 bases and J by 5 bases, leaving 16 bases between them. The CDR3 sequence is CASRGSQSSETQYF. CDR3 in DNA: TGTGCCAGCAGGGGGAGCCAGTCATCGGAGACCCAGTACTTC.

The rearrangement links TRBV27 to TRBJ1-2, with a tentative D call TRBD1 (5 bases). The CDR3 has 13 amino acids. Germline V lookup: CDR1 MNHEY, CDR2 SMNVEV (reference sequence). V lost 7 bases, J lost 8 bases, and 17 bases lay in between. The CDR3 sequence is CASTEGQGRGYTF. The CDR3 DNA reads as TGTGCCAGCACCGAAGGGCAGGGCAGAGGCTACACCTTC.

The rearrangement joins TRBV4-1 to TRBJ1-2, with D tentatively TRBD1 (6 bases). This CDR3 is built from 16 residues. CDR1 is MGHRA, CDR2 YSYEKL, per germline. V lost 0 bases and J 4 bases, leaving 15 bases between the germline ends. Here the CDR3 reads CASSQESQGSFYGYTF. CDR3 bases: TGCGCCAGCAGCCAAGAATCACAGGGCTCTTTCTATGGCTACACCTTC.

This clone was recorded once. The chain couples TRBV7-8 to TRBJ2-5, with 12 nucleotides matching TRBD2. Germline CDR1 reads SGHVS; CDR2 reads FQNEAQ. Trimming removed 1 base from V and 5 bases from J; junction bases left unmatched: 5. The CDR3 sequence is 16 residues long. The DNA for the CDR3 is TGTGCCAGCAGCTTAGAACTAGCGGGGGGTTGGGAGACCCAGTACTTC. Its protein is CASSLELAGGWETQYF.

The chain links TRBV19 to TRBJ2-6; D might be TRBD1 (5 bases). V was cut by 10 bases and J by 2 bases, with 9 bases left in between. The CDR3 is 13 amino acids. Germline CDR1 reads LNHDA; CDR2 reads SQIVND (reference sequence). CDR3 sequence reads: CATRAPGANVLTF. CDR3 DNA sequence: TGTGCCACCAGGGCCCCTGGGGCCAACGTCCTGACTTTC.

The chain recombines TRBV5-1 with TRBJ1-1; TRBD1 matches 7 bases. Per germline, CDR1 SGHRS and CDR2 YFSETQ. The CDR3 loop spans 17 amino acids. The V gene end was trimmed by 4 bases and the J gene end by 5 bases; junction bases not matched to a gene: 17. The CDR3 DNA follows: TGCGCCAGCAGCCCACGACAGGGTCTTCTGAGTGAAACTGAAGCTTTCTTT. As protein: CASSPRQGLLSETEAFF.

The chain recombines TRBV7-8 with TRBJ1-1; 10 bases align to TRBD1. CDR1 is SGHVS, CDR2 FQNEAQ, per germline. J was trimmed by 3 bases and V by 2 bases; bases with no gene match: 6. The CDR3 spans 16 residues. CDR3 nucleotide sequence: TGTGCCAGCAGCTTAAGTTTGACAGGGGGCGACACTGAAGCTTTCTTT. Its translation is CASSLSLTGGDTEAFF. The full variable domain, completed using reference TRBV7-8 and TRBJ1-1, is GAGVSQSPRYKVAKRGQDVALRCDPISGHVSLFWYQQALGQGPEFLTYFQNEAQLDKSGLPSDRFFAERPEGSVSTLKIQRTQQEDSAVYLCASSLSLTGGDTEAFFGQGTRLTVV.

V is TRBV5-6 and J is TRBJ1-3; D not certain. Germline V gene lookup returns CDR1 SGHDT and CDR2 YYEEEE. CDR3 length: 14 residues. Between the trimmed V and J ends, which lost 2 bases and 0 bases, there was a span of 6 bases. The CDR3 here is CASSFGSSGNTIYF. The CDR3 bases are TGTGCCAGCAGCTTTGGGAGCTCTGGAAACACCATATATTTT.

This sequence joins TRBV5-4 and TRBJ2-3; TRBD2 is a possible D gene (6 bases). Germline values: CDR1 SGHNT, CDR2 YYREEE (reference sequence). The CDR3 runs 14 residues. Trimming shortened V by 4 bases and J by 3 bases, and 12 bases separated the two germline ends. The CDR3, as DNA: TGTGCCAGCAGCCAAGGGACTGGTACAGATACGCAGTATTTT. Its translation is CASSQGTGTDTQYF.

In its sample, this clone was seen once. The genes are TRBV5-4 and TRBJ1-1, with a weak D call TRBD1 (5 bases). Trimming took off 0 bases at V and 6 bases at J, with 9 bases between the two ends. In germline, CDR1 is SGHNT, CDR2 YYREEE (reference sequence). The CDR3 runs 13 residues. The CDR3 here is CASSLDDSPEAFF. Written as DNA, the CDR3 is TGTGCCAGCAGCTTGGACGACAGCCCTGAAGCTTTCTTT.

J is TRBJ2-3 and V is TRBV7-2; D unclear. The CDR3 is 14 residues long. The V gene lost 0 bases and the J gene lost 3 bases, with 7 bases spanning the gap. The V gene's germline CDR1 is SGHTA and CDR2 FQGNSA. In DNA, the CDR3 is TGTGCCAGCAGCTTAGCGCGAAGTACAGATACGCAGTATTTT. The encoded protein is CASSLARSTDTQYF.

V usage is TRBV12-3 or TRBV12-4 and J usage is TRBJ1-5; 9 bases match TRBD1. The CDR3 has 12 amino acids. Losses at the gene ends were 7 bases for V and 7 bases for J; bases not matched to a gene: 2. CDR3 bases: TGTGCCAGCAACGACAGGGGGCAGCCCCAGCATTTT. As protein: CASNDRGQPQHF.

The chain is built from TRBV6-5 and TRBJ2-1; the match to TRBD2 covers 10 bases. This CDR3 region has 14 residues. Trimming removed 5 bases from V and 3 bases from J; junction bases left unmatched: 1. Germline CDR1 reads MNHEY; CDR2 reads SVGAGI. CDR3 nucleotide sequence: TGTGCCAGCAGTACTAGCGGGGACTACAATGAGCAGTTCTTC. It yields the protein CASSTSGDYNEQFF.

The gene calls are TRBV3-1 (or the pseudogene TRBV3-2) and TRBJ2-3; 15 nucleotides align to TRBD2. Germline assignment: CDR1 LGHDT and CDR2 YNNKEL (reference sequence). This CDR3 comprises 16 residues. The junction had 7 bases not matched to a gene; V was cut back by 11 bases and J by 1 base. The CDR3 sequence: CAGGLAGGTRTDTQYF. CDR3 DNA sequence: TGTGCCGGCGGACTAGCGGGGGGGACCCGCACAGATACGCAGTATTTT.

The chain combines TRBV2 with TRBJ1-2, with 7 bases aligning to TRBD1. CDR1 is SNHLY, CDR2 FYNNEI, per germline. This CDR3 contains 14 residues. Losses at the gene ends were 1 base for V and 5 bases for J; bases not matched to a gene: 4. CDR3 nucleotides: TGTGCCAGCAGTGAAGGACAGGGCCCTTATGGCTACACCTTC. It encodes CASSEGQGPYGYTF.

The chain is built from TRBV7-9 and TRBJ2-2; maybe TRBD2 (5 bases). Germline lookup yields CDR1 SEHNR and CDR2 FQNEAQ (reference sequence). The CDR3 has 15 amino acids. V lost 6 bases to trimming and J lost 5 bases, with 16 bases between them. The CDR3 nucleotides read TGTGCCAGCAGTTCGTGGCCTAGCAGGACCGGGGAGCTGTTTTTT. Translating it yields CASSSWPSRTGELFF. The full variable domain, in which reference TRBV7-9 and TRBJ2-2 provide the parts outside the CDR3, is DTGVSQNPRHKITKRGQNVTFRCDPISEHNRLYWYRQTLGQGPEFLTYFQNEAQLEKSRLLSDRFSAERPKGSFSTLEIQRTEQGDSAMYLCASSSWPSRTGELFFGEGSRLTVL.

The count of this clone is one. This chain joins TRBV7-3 and TRBJ2-3; D is ambiguous. Germline V lookup: CDR1 SGHTA, CDR2 FQGTGA. The CDR3 contains 15 residues. V was pared by 0 bases and J by 2 bases, with 9 bases between. CDR3 sequence (DNA): TGTGCCAGCAGCTTAACCGCTAGATACACAGATACGCAGTATTTT. Protein sequence: CASSLTARYTDTQYF.

CDR3 region: CASSPGQTAGDTEAFF. For the CDR3, the DNA is TGTGCCAGCAGCCCCGGACAGACTGCGGGGGACACTGAAGCTTTCTTT. The chain recombines TRBV11-3 with TRBJ1-1, with a tentative D call TRBD1 (6 bases). V lost 5 bases to trimming and J lost 3 bases, with 19 bases between them. The CDR3 contains 16 residues. Germline V CDR1 and CDR2: SGHNT, YENEEA.

The genes are TRBV12-5 and TRBJ1-4; 7 bases align to TRBD1. J was trimmed by 8 bases and V by 8 bases; bases with no gene match: 11. This CDR3 has 14 residues. Per germline, CDR1 LGHNT and CDR2 FRNRAP. For the CDR3, the DNA is TGTGCTAGTTTAGACGACAGGGTGGGGGAAAAACTGTTTTTT. It translates to CASLDDRVGEKLFF.

V is TRBV5-1 and J is TRBJ2-7; 8 nucleotides agree with TRBD1. CDR1 and CDR2 (germline): SGHRS, YFSETQ. The CDR3 has 13 residues. Unmatched junction bases numbered 3, after V lost 0 bases and J lost 7 bases. CDR3 coding DNA: TGCGCCAGCAGCTTGGGCAGGGACAGGGAGCAGTACTTC. Its translation: CASSLGRDREQYF.

J is TRBJ1-6 and V is TRBV5-6; no clear D gene. Trimming took off 2 bases at V and 3 bases at J, with 9 bases between the two ends. The CDR3 sequence is 15 residues long. The germline CDR1 and CDR2 sequences are SGHDT and YYEEEE. CDR3 bases: TGTGCCAGCAGCTTTCTGCCCGGCTATAATTCACCCCTCCACTTT. This gives the protein CASSFLPGYNSPLHF. Full variable domain (remainder filled in from reference TRBV5-6 and TRBJ1-6): DAGVTQSPTHLIKTRGQQVTLRCSPKSGHDTVSWYQQALGQGPQFIFQYYEEEERQRGNFPDRFSGHQFPNYSSELNVNALLLGDSALYLCASSFLPGYNSPLHFGNGTRLTVT.

The chain carries TRBV19 and TRBJ1-5; TRBD1 agrees at 7 bases. Germline V CDR1 and CDR2: LNHDA, SQIVND (reference sequence). J lost 6 bases, V lost 4 bases, and 6 bases had no gene match. The CDR3 length is 14 residues. The chain's CDR3 is CASSTMTGSQPQHF. CDR3 nucleotides: TGTGCCAGTAGTACTATGACAGGGTCTCAGCCCCAGCATTTT.

The rearrangement links TRBV7-2 to TRBJ1-1, with D maybe TRBD1 (5 bases). CDR1 SGHTA and CDR2 FQGNSA come from the germline V gene. The V gene lost 5 bases and the J gene lost 10 bases, with 14 bases spanning the gap. The CDR3 length is 12 residues. CDR3 coding DNA: TGTGCCAGCAGCCATGACAGCGAACGAGCTTTCTTT. Amino acid sequence: CASSHDSERAFF.

The chain combines TRBV5-1 with TRBJ1-4, with D tentatively TRBD1 (6 bases). Germline values: CDR1 SGHRS, CDR2 YFSETQ. The V end lost 3 bases, the J end lost 5 bases, and 17 bases lay between the germline ends. This CDR3 comprises 16 residues. CDR3 residues: CASSSNYRAENEKLFF. CDR3 nucleotides: TGCGCCAGCAGCTCCAATTACAGGGCTGAGAATGAAAAACTGTTTTTT.

The table lists this clone with a few counts. This chain joins TRBV11-3 and TRBJ1-1; D perhaps matches TRBD1 (6 bases). Trimming removed 1 base at V and 0 bases at J, with 9 bases between. The germline gives CDR1 SGHNT, CDR2 YENEEA. This CDR3 comprises 15 residues. This chain's CDR3 is CASSLGTAMNTEAFF. DNA for the CDR3: TGTGCCAGCAGCTTAGGGACAGCTATGAACACTGAAGCTTTCTTT.

V gene TRBV18 combines with J gene TRBJ2-7; 7 positions agree with TRBD1. After removal of 3 bases from V and 1 base from J, the junction contained 3 bases not matched to a gene. Germline CDR1 reads KGHSH; CDR2 reads LQKENI. CDR3 length: 14 residues. The CDR3 nucleotides read TGTGCCAGCTCACCGAGACAGGGTTCCTACGAGCAGTACTTC. It codes for CASSPRQGSYEQYF. Full variable domain (outside the CDR3, taken from reference TRBV18 and TRBJ2-7): NAGVMQNPRHLVRRRGQEARLRCSPMKGHSHVYWYRQLPEEGLKFMVYLQKENIIDESGMPKERFSAEFPKEGPSILRIQQVVRGDSAAYFCASSPRQGSYEQYFGPGTRLTVT.

V gene TRBV7-2 combines with J gene TRBJ2-7; D remains unclear. Germline CDR1 is SGHTA and CDR2 is FQGNSA. Trimming cost V 6 bases and J 0 bases, with 6 bases left between them. The CDR3 has 12 residues. CDR3 region: CASSYSSYEQYF. The DNA for the CDR3 is TGTGCCAGCAGTTATAGCTCCTACGAGCAGTACTTC.

The rearrangement joins TRBV18 to TRBJ1-1, with unresolved D. Germline CDR1 and CDR2: KGHSH and LQKENI. V was pared by 3 bases and J by 1 base, with 6 bases between. The CDR3 is made up of 13 amino acids. The CDR3: CASSPSKNTEAFF. The DNA of the CDR3 is TGTGCCAGCTCACCTAGCAAGAACACTGAAGCTTTCTTT.

The genes are TRBV5-4 and TRBJ1-2; D call uncertain. This CDR3 region has 13 residues. The germline gives CDR1 SGHNT, CDR2 YYREEE (reference sequence). V lost 5 bases to trimming and J lost 2 bases, with 10 bases between them. CDR3 sequence: CASSLTENYGYTF. CDR3 nucleotide sequence: TGTGCCAGCAGTCTCACGGAGAACTATGGCTACACCTTC.

The rearrangement uses TRBV15 and TRBJ2-1; 10 bases line up with TRBD1. This CDR3 contains 16 residues. Unmatched junction bases numbered 9, after V lost 1 base and J lost 9 bases. Germline loops: CDR1 LNHNV, CDR2 YYDKDF (reference sequence). The chain's CDR3 is CATSRVRTGGRSEQFF. CDR3 bases: TGTGCCACCAGCAGAGTCCGGACAGGGGGAAGGTCTGAGCAGTTCTTC.